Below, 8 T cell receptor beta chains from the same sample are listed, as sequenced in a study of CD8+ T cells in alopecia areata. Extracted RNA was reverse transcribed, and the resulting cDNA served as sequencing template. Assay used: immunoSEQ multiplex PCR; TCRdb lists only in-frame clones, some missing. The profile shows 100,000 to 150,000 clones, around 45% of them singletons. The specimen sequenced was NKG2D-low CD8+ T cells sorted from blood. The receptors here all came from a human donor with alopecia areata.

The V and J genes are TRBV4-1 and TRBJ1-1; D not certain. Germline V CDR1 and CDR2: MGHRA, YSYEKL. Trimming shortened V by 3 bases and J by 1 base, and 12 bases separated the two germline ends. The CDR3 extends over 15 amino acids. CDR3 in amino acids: CASSQGQQTNTEAFF. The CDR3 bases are TGCGCCAGCAGCCAGGGCCAACAGACGAACACTGAAGCTTTCTTT.

This CDR3 is CASSPGGTEQFF. In nucleotides, the CDR3 is TGCGCCAGCAGCCCAGGGGGCACAGAGCAGTTCTTC. The chain links TRBV4-1 to TRBJ2-1; the match to TRBD1 covers 8 bases. The J segment lost 10 bases and the V segment lost 4 bases, leaving 3 bases of the junction unmatched. Germline V gene sequence: CDR1 MGHRA, CDR2 YSYEKL. The CDR3 has 12 residues.

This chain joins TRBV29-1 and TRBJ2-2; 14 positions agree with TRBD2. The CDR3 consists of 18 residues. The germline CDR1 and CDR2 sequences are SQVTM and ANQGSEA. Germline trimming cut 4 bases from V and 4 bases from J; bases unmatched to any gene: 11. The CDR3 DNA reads TGCAGCGTTGGGGGACTAGCGGGAGAGGGATTGGGCACCGGGGAGCTGTTTTTT. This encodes CSVGGLAGEGLGTGELFF.

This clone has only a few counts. The CDR3 protein is CASSKRMGTPSGHEQFF. DNA for the CDR3: TGTGCCAGCAGCAAAAGGATGGGGACTCCTTCGGGTCATGAGCAGTTCTTC. This chain uses TRBV7-9 with TRBJ2-1; D perhaps matches TRBD2 (6 bases). The germline V and J ends were trimmed by 5 bases and 8 bases, with 25 bases remaining between them. CDR3 size: 17 residues. Per germline, CDR1 SEHNR and CDR2 FQNEAQ (reference sequence).

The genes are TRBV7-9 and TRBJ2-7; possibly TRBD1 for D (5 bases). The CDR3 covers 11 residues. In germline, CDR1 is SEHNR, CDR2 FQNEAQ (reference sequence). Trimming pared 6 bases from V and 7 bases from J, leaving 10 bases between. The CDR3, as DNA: TGTGCCAGCAGGGCTAGGGGTGAGCAGTACTTC. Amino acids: CASRARGEQYF.

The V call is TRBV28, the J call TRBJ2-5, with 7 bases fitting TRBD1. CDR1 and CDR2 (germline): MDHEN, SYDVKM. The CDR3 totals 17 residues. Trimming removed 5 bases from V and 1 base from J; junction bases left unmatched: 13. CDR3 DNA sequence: TGTGCCAGCAGTCTCCCCCGGACAGGCGGAAGCCAAGAGACCCAGTACTTC. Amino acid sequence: CASSLPRTGGSQETQYF.

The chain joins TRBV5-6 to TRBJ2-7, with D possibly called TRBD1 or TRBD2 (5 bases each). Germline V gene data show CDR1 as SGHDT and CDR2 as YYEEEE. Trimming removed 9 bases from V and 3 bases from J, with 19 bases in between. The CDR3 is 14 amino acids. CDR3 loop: CATNDRDRGYEQYF. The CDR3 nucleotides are TGTGCCACAAACGACCGGGACCGAGGCTACGAGCAGTACTTC. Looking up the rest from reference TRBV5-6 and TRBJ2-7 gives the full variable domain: DAGVTQSPTHLIKTRGQQVTLRCSPKSGHDTVSWYQQALGQGPQFIFQYYEEEERQRGNFPDRFSGHQFPNYSSELNVNALLLGDSALYLCATNDRDRGYEQYFGPGTRLTVT.

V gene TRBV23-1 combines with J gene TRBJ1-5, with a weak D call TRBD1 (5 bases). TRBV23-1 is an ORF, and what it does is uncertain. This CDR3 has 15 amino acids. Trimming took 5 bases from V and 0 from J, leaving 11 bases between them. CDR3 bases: TGCGCCAGCAGTTCTGGGGCATCTAGCAATCAGCCCCAGCATTTT. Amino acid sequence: CASSSGASSNQPQHF.